This TCR beta chain stems from a study of control samples from healthy donors and cancer patients. The germline gives CDR1 SGHRS, CDR2 YFSETQ. Between the trimmed V and J ends, which lost 4 bases and 3 bases, there was a span of 11 bases. CDR3 size: 14 residues. The assay was immunoSEQ multiplex PCR, and TCRdb's table has in-frame clones only and misses some. Seen here are 85,000 to 100,000 clones, more than 75% observed once, and the top ten hold 1.5% to 2.5%. Material: blood. The TCR comes from a man between 60 and 70 years old in good health. This chain links TRBV5-1 with TRBJ1-3; maybe TRBD1 (6 bases). CDR3: CASSSRTDGNTIYF. CDR3 DNA: TGCGCCAGCAGCAGCAGGACAGATGGAAACACCATATATTTT.